Shown below are 5 T cell receptor beta chains from a single sample sequenced in a study of cytomegalovirus exposure and HLA in healthy donors. Amplification used 60 Vbeta primers and 13 Jbeta primers. Clones were read by immunoSEQ multiplex PCR, and TCRdb kept only the in-frame ones, dropping some. Of about 130,000 clones detected, roughly 80% appear once; the ten largest clones hold 6% to 8%. Sequences were obtained from PBMCs. The receptors shown here come from a male donor in good health and CMV-seronegative.

The chain recombines TRBV21-1 with TRBJ1-5; TRBD1 was called by the table and not checked on the DNA. TRBV21-1 is listed as a pseudogene. The CDR3 length is 16 residues. The CDR3 spells CASKGRDRVNNQPQHF. CDR3 bases: TGTGCCAGCAAGGGGAGGGACAGGGTTAACAATCAGCCCCAGCATTTT.

The chain joins TRBV28 to TRBJ1-6; 7 positions agree with TRBD1. The CDR3 is 15 residues long. V was clipped by 7 bases and J by 7 bases; unmatched bases: 10. CDR1 and CDR2 from the germline V gene are MDHEN and SYDVKM. The CDR3 reads CASTQANRGNSPLHF. In DNA form, the CDR3 reads TGTGCCAGCACACAAGCCAACAGGGGCAATTCACCCCTCCACTTT.

The V call is TRBV6-6, the J call TRBJ1-2, with 10 bases matching TRBD1. This CDR3 comprises 13 residues. Germline CDR1 and CDR2: MNHNY and SVGAGI (reference sequence). The ends lost 8 bases at V and 6 bases at J; junction bases unmatched: 6. The CDR3 DNA reads TGTGCCAGCTCCCGTGGGACAGGGGATGGCTACACCTTC. This encodes CASSRGTGDGYTF.

The chain recombines TRBV4-2 with TRBJ2-1; 14 bases line up with TRBD2. V gave up 4 bases and J gave up 7 bases; unmatched junction bases: 3. The germline V gene encodes CDR1 LGHNA and CDR2 YNFKEQ. There are 15 residues in the CDR3. CDR3 nucleotide sequence: TGTGCCAGCAGCCCGGGACTAGCGGGGGTGAATGAGCAGTTCTTC. Translating it yields CASSPGLAGVNEQFF.

In its sample, this clone was seen a few times. The chain combines TRBV6-5 with TRBJ2-7; D is perhaps TRBD1 (6 bases). CDR1 is MNHEY and CDR2 is SVGAGI in the germline V gene. Deletions cut 4 bases from V and 2 bases from J, with 9 bases between. The CDR3 is 13 amino acids. CDR3 protein: CASSWDITYEQYF. The CDR3 coding sequence is TGTGCCAGCAGTTGGGACATCACCTACGAGCAGTACTTC.